The present entry profiles one T cell receptor beta chain with its context. The sample comes from a study of T cell clones after liver transplantation. Study as a whole: Immunosuppression withdrawal was tried within 2 years after liver transplantation in this trial.

V was trimmed by 2 bases and J by 8 bases, leaving 13 bases between them. The CDR3 has 14 amino acids. CDR1 is LGHNA, CDR2 YNFKEQ, per germline. Some clones are missing from TCRdb's copy, which holds only in-frame ones; the method was immunoSEQ multiplex PCR. The sample shows nearly 25,000 clones, approximately 68% of them seen only once. This sequence was found in a human donor who received a liver transplant. Source: CD4+ T cells from blood, taken before liver transplant. V gene TRBV4-2 combines with J gene TRBJ2-1; TRBD2 is a possible D gene (7 bases). CDR3 in amino acids: CASSQRRGADEQFF. CDR3 nucleotide sequence: TGTGCCAGCAGCCAACGTCGGGGGGCGGATGAGCAGTTCTTC.